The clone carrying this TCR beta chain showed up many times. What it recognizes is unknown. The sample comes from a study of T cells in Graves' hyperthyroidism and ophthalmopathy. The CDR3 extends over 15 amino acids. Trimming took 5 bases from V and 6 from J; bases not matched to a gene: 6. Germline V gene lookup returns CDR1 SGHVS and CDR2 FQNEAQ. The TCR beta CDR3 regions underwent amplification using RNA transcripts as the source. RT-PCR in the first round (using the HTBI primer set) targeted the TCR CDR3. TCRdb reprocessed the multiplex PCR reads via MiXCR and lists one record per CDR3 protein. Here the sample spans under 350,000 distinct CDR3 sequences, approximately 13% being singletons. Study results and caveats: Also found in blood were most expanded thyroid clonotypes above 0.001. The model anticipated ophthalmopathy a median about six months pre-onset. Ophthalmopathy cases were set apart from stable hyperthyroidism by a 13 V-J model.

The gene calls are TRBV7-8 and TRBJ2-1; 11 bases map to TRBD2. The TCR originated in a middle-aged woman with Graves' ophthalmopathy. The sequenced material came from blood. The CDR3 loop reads CASSRGLAGGNEQFF. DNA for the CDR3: TGTGCCAGCAGCCGAGGTCTAGCGGGGGGCAATGAGCAGTTCTTC.